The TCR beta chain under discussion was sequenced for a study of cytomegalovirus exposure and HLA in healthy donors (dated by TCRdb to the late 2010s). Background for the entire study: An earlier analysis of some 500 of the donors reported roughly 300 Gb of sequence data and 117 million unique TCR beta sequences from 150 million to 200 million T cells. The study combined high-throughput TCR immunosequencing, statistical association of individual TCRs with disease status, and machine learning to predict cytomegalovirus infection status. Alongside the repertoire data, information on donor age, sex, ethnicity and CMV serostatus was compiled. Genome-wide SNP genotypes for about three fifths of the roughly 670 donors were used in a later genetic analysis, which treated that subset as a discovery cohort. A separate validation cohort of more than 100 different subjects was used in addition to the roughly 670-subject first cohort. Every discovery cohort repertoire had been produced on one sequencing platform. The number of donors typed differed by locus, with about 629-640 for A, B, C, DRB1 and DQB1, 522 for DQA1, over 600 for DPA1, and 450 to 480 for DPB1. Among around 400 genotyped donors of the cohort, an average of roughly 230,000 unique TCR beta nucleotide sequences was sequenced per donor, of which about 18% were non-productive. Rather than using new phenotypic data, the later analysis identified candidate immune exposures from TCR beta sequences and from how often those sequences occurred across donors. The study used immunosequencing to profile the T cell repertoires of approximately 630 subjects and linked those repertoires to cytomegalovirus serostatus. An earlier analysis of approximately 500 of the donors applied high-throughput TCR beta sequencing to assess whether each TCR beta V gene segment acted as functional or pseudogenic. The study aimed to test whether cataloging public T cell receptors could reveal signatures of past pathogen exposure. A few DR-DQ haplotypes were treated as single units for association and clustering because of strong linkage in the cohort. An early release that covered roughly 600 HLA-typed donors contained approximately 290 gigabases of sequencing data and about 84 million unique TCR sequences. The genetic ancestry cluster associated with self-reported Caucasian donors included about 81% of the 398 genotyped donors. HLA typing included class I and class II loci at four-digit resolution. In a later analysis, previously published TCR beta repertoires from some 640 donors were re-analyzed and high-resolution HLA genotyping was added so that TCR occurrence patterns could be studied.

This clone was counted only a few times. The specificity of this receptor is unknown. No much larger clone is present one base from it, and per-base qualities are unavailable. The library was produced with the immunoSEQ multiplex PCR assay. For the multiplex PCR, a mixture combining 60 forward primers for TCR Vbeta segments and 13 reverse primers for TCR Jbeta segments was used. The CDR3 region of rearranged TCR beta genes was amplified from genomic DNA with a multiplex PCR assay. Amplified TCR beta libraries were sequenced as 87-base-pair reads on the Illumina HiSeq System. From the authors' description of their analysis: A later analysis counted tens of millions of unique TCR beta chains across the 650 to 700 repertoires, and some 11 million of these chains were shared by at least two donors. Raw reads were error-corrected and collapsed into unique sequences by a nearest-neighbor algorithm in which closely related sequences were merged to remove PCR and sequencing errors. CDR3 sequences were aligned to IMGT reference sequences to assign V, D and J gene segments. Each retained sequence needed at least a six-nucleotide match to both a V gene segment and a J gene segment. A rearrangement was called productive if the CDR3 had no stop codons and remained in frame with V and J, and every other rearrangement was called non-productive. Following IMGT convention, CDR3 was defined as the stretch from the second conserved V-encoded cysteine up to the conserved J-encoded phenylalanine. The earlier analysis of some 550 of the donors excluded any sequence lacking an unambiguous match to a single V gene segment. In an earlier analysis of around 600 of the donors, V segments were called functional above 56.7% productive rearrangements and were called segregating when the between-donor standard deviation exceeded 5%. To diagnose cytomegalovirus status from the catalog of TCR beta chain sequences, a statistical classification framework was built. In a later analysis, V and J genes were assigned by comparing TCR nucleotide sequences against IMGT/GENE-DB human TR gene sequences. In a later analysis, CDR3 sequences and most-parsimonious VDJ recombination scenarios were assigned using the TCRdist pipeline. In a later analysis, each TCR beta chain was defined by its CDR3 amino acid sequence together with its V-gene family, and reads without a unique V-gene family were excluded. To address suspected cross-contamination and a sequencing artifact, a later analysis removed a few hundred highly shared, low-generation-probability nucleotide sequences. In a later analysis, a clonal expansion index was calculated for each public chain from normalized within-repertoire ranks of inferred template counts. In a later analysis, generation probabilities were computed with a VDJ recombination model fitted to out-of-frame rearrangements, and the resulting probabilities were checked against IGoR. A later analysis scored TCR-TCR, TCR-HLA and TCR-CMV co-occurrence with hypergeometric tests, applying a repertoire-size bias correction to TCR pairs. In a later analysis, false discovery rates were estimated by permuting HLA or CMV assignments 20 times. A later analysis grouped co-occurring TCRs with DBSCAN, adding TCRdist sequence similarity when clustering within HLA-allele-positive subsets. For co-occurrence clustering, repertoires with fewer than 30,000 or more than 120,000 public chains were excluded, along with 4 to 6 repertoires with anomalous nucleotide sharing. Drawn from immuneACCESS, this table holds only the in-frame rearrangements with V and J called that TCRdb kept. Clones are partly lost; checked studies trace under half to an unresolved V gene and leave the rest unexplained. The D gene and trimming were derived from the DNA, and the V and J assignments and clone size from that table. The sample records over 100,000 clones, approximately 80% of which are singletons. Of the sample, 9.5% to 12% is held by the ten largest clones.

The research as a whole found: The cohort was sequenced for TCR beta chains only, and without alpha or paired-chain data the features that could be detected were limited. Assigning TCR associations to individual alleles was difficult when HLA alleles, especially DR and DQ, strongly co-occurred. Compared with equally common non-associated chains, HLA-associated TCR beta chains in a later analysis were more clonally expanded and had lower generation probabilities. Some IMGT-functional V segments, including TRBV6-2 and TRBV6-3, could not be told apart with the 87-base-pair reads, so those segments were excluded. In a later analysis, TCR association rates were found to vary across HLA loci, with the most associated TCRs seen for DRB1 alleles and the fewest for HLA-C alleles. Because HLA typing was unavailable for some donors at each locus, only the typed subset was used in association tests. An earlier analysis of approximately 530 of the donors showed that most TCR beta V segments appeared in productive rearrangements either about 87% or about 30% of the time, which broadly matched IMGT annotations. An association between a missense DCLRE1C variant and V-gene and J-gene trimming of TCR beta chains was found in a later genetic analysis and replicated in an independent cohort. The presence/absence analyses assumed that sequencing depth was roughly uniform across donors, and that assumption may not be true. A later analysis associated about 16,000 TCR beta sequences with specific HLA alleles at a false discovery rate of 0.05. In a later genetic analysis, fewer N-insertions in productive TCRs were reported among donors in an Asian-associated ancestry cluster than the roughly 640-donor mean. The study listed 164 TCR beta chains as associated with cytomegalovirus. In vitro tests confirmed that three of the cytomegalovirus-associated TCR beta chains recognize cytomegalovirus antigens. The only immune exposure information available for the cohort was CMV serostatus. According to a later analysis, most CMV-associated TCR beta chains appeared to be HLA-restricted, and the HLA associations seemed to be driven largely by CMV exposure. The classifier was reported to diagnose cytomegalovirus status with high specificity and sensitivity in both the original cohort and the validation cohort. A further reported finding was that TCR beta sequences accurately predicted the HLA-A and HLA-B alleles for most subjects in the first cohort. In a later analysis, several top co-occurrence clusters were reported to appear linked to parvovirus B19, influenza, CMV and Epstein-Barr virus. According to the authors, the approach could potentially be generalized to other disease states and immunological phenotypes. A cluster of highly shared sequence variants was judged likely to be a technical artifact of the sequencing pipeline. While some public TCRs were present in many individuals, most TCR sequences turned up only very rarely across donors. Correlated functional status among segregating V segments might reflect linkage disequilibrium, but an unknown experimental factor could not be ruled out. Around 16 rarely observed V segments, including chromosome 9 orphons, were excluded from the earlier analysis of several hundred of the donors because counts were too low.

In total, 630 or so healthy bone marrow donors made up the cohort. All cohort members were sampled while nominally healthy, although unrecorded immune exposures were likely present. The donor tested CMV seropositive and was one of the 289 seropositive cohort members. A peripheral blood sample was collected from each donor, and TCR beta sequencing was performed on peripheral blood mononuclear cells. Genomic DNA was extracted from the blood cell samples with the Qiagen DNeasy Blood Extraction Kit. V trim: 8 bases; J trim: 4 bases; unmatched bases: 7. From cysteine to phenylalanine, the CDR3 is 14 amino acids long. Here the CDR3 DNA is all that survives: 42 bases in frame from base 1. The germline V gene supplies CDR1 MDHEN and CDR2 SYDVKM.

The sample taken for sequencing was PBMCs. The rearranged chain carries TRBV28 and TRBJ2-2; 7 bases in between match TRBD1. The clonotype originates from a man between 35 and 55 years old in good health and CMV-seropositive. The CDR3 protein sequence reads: CASLPGGGTGELFF. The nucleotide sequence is TGTGCCAGCCTGCCAGGGGGTGGCACCGGGGAGCTGTTTTTT.